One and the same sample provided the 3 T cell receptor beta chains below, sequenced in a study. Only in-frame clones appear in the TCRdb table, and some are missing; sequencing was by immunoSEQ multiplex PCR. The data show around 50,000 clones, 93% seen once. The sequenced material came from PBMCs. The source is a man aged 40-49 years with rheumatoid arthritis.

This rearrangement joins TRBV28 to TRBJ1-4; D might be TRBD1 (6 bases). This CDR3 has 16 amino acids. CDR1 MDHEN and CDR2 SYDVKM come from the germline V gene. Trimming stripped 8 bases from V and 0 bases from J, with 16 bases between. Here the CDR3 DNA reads TGTGCCAGCTCGGGGGGCAGAATTGCAACTAATGAAAAACTGTTTTTT. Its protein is CASSGGRIATNEKLFF.

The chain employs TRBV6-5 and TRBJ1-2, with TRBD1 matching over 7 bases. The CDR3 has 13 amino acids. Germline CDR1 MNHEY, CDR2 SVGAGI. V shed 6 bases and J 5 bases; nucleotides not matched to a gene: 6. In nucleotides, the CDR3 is TGTGCCAGCAGACCGGGGACAGCGTATGGCTACACCTTC. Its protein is CASRPGTAYGYTF.

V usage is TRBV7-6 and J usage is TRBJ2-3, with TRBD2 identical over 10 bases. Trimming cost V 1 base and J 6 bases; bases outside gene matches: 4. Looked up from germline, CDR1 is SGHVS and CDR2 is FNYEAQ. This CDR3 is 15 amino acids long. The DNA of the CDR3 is TGTGCCAGCAGCTTAGGAATTAGCGGGGGGGATACGCAGTATTTT. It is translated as CASSLGISGGDTQYF.